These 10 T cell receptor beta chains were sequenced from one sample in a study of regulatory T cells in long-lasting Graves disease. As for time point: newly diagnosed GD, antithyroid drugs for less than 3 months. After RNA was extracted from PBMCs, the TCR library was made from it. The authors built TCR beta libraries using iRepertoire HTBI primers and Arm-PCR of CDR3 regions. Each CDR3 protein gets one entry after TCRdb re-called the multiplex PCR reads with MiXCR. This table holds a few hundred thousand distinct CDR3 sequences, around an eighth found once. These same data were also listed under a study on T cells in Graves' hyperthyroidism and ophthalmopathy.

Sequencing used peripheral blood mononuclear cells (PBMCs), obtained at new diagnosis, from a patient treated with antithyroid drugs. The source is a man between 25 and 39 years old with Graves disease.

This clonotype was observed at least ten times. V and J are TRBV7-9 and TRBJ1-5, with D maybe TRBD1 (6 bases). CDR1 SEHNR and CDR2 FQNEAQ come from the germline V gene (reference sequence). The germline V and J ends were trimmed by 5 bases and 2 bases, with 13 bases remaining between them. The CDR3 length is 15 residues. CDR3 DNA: TGTGCCAGCAGCATAGGCAGGGGTCGCAATCAGCCCCAGCATTTT. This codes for CASSIGRGRNQPQHF.

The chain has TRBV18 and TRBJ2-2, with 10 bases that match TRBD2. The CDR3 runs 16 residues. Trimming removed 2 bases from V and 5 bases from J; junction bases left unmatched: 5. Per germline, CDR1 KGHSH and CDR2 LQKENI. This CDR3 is CASSPLTSGTTGELFF. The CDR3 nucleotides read TGTGCCAGCTCACCATTAACTAGCGGGACAACCGGGGAGCTGTTTTTT.

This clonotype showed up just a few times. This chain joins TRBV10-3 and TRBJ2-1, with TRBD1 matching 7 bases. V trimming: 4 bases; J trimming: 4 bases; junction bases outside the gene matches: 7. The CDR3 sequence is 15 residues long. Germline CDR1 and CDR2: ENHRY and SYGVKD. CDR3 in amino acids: CAISARDSPYNEQFF. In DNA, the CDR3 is TGTGCCATCAGTGCACGGGACAGCCCTTACAATGAGCAGTTCTTC.

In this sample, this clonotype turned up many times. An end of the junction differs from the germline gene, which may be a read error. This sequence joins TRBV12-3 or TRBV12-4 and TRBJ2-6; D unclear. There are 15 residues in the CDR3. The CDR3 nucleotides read TGTGCCAGCACTTTAGGCAGCTCTGGGGCCAACGTCCTGACTTTC. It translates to CASTLGSSGANVLTF.

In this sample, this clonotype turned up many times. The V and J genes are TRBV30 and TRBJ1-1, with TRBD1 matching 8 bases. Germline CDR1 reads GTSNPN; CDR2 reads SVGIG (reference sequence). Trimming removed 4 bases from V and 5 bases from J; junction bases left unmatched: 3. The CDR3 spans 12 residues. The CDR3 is CAWTGQATEAFF. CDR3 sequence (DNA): TGTGCCTGGACGGGACAGGCGACTGAAGCTTTCTTT.

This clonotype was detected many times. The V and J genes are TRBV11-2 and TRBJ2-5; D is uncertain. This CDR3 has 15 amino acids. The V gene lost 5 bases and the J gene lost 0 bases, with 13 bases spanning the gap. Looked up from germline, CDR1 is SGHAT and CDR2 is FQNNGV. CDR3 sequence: CASSQGNTYQETQYF. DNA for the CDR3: TGTGCCAGCAGCCAAGGGAACACGTACCAAGAGACCCAGTACTTC.

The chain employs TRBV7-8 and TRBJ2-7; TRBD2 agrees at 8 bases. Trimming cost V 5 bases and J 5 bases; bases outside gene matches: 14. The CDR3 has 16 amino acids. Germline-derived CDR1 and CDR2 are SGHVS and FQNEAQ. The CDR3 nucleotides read TGTGCCAGCAGCCCGAAGGGGGGACTAGTCAAGGACGAGCAGTACTTC. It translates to CASSPKGGLVKDEQYF. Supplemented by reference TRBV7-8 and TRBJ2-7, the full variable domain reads GAGVSQSPRYKVAKRGQDVALRCDPISGHVSLFWYQQALGQGPEFLTYFQNEAQLDKSGLPSDRFFAERPEGSVSTLKIQRTQQEDSAVYLCASSPKGGLVKDEQYFGPGTRLTVT.

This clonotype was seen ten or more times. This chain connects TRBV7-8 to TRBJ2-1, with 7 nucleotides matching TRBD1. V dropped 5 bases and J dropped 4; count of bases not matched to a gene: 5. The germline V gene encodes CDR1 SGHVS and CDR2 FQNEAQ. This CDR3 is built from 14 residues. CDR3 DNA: TGTGCCAGCAGCAAGGGACAGCCATACAATGAGCAGTTCTTC. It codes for CASSKGQPYNEQFF.

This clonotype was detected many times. CDR3 sequence (DNA): TGTGCCAGCAGCTTAAGTGGGACTAGCGGCTCCTACGAGCAGTACTTC. Its protein product is CASSLSGTSGSYEQYF. J is TRBJ2-7 and V is TRBV13; 11 bases map to TRBD2. CDR1 and CDR2 (germline): PRHDT, FYEKMQ (reference sequence). J gave up 0 bases and V 2 bases, and 3 bases lay outside the gene matches. This CDR3 has 16 amino acids.

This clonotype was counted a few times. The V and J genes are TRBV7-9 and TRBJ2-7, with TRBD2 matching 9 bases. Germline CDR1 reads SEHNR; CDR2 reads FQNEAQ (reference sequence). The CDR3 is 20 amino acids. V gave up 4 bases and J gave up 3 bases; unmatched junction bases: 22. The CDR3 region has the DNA TGTGCCAGCAGCTCCTTACTGGGTCCGATTGGGACTAGCTCGGGCTACGAGCAGTACTTC. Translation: CASSSLLGPIGTSSGYEQYF.